The 31 T cell receptor beta chains reported below all come from one sample, sequenced in a study of cytomegalovirus exposure and HLA in healthy donors. 13 Jbeta primers and 60 Vbeta primers were used for the PCR. Using immunoSEQ multiplex PCR, the repertoire was profiled, and TCRdb retains in-frame clones only, with some absent. The profile shows 90,000 to 150,000 clones, around 67% of them singletons. The sequenced sample was PBMCs. The receptors derive from a woman between 40 and 55 years old in good health and CMV-seronegative.

The chain employs TRBV7-6 and TRBJ2-2; the match to TRBD1 covers 9 bases. The CDR3 totals 18 residues. J gave up 6 bases and V 1 base, and 12 bases lay outside the gene matches. The germline CDR1 and CDR2 sequences are SGHVS and FNYEAQ. In nucleotides, the CDR3 is TGTGCCAGCAGCTTAGTTGGAGGCGGACAGGGGACCGCCGGGGAGCTGTTTTTT. Translating it yields CASSLVGGGQGTAGELFF. Supplemented by reference TRBV7-6 and TRBJ2-2, the full variable domain reads GAGVSQSPRYKVTKRGQDVALRCDPISGHVSLYWYRQALGQGPEFLTYFNYEAQQDKSGLPNDRFSAERPEGSISTLTIQRTEQRDSAMYRCASSLVGGGQGTAGELFFGEGSRLTVL.

The V and J genes are TRBV14 and TRBJ2-7, with D perhaps TRBD2 (6 bases). CDR1 and CDR2 from the germline V gene are SGHDN and FVKESK. Trimming removed 4 bases at V and 0 bases at J, with 13 bases between. The CDR3 is 15 residues long. CDR3 coding DNA: TGTGCCAGCAGCCCTTGGGGGGATAGCTCCTACGAGCAGTACTTC. The encoded protein is CASSPWGDSSYEQYF.

The chain combines TRBV16 with TRBJ1-2, with unresolved D. The germline V gene has CDR1 KGHSY and CDR2 FQNENV. V dropped 1 base and J dropped 6 bases, with 12 bases sitting between them. This CDR3 contains 14 residues. The CDR3, as DNA: TGTGCCAGCAGCCAATGGGCGGGCGAGAATGGCTACACCTTC. Its translation is CASSQWAGENGYTF. Full variable domain (remainder filled in from reference TRBV16 and TRBJ1-2): GEEVAQTPKHLVRGEGQKAKLYCAPIKGHSYVFWYQQVLKNEFKFLISFQNENVFDETGMPKERFSAKCLPNSPCSLEIQATKLEDSAVYFCASSQWAGENGYTFGSGTRLTVV.

This chain connects TRBV6-1 to TRBJ1-6, with D possibly being TRBD1 (5 bases). This CDR3 has 15 residues. Germline CDR1 is MNHNS and CDR2 is SASEGT. With 3 bases removed from V and 5 bases from J, the gap between germline ends came to 11 bases. CDR3 nucleotide sequence: TGTGCCAGCAGTGATGGGGGGGAGAATAATTCACCCCTCCACTTT. Its protein product is CASSDGGENNSPLHF.

This clone has only one observation. CDR3 sequence: CASSPRDRGGSIAEAQYF. The DNA of the CDR3 is TGTGCCAGCAGTCCTAGAGACAGGGGTGGGTCAATTGCGGAGGCCCAGTACTTC. The chain recombines TRBV27 with TRBJ2-5, with 8 bases fitting TRBD1. The trim removed 5 bases at V and 9 bases at J, leaving 23 bases unmatched. The CDR3 loop spans 18 amino acids. Germline V gene lookup returns CDR1 MNHEY and CDR2 SMNVEV (reference sequence).

The V gene is TRBV5-6, the J gene TRBJ1-1; no clear D gene. There are 15 residues in the CDR3. Trimming removed 1 base from V and 8 bases from J, with 18 bases in between. CDR1 is SGHDT and CDR2 is YYEEEE in the germline V gene. This chain's CDR3 is CASSLRTQRWREAFF. CDR3 bases: TGTGCCAGCAGCTTGAGGACCCAGCGGTGGCGGGAAGCTTTCTTT.

V and J are TRBV7-9 and TRBJ2-3; D gene unclear. The V gene lost 4 bases and the J gene lost 3 bases, with 2 bases spanning the gap. The length of the CDR3 is 11 residues. Germline CDR1 SEHNR, CDR2 FQNEAQ (reference sequence). CDR3 in amino acids: CASSSTDTQYF. The CDR3 DNA reads as TGTGCCAGCAGCTCGACAGATACGCAGTATTTT.

This chain uses TRBV4-3 with TRBJ2-2; D possibly corresponds to TRBD1 (5 bases). The germline V and J ends were trimmed by 4 bases and 5 bases, with 11 bases remaining between them. The germline V gene has CDR1 LGHNA and CDR2 YSLEER. The CDR3 spans 14 residues. The DNA of the CDR3 is TGCGCCAGCAGCCGACGACAGTATACCGGGGAGCTGTTTTTT. Its protein product is CASSRRQYTGELFF.

This chain joins TRBV5-1 and TRBJ1-6; perhaps TRBD1 as D (5 bases). This CDR3 is 14 amino acids long. V lost 0 bases and J 10 bases, leaving 11 bases between the germline ends. Germline assignment: CDR1 SGHRS and CDR2 YFSETQ. CDR3 DNA sequence: TGCGCCAGCAGCTTGGCCGGACACGGCTCACCCCTCCACTTT. It translates to CASSLAGHGSPLHF.

The chain couples TRBV7-9 to TRBJ2-3; TRBD2 matches 14 bases. Germline-derived CDR1 and CDR2 are SEHNR and FQNEAQ (reference sequence). The CDR3 length is 16 residues. V was pared by 5 bases and J by 4 bases, with 5 bases of the junction left unmatched. CDR3 in amino acids: CASSLGTSGSADTQYF. Written as DNA, the CDR3 is TGTGCCAGCAGCCTCGGGACTAGCGGGAGTGCAGATACGCAGTATTTT.

The V call is TRBV7-2, the J call TRBJ2-3; 7 positions agree with TRBD2. V shed 5 bases, J shed 9 bases, and the junction held 11 bases outside the gene matches. Germline CDR1 is SGHTA and CDR2 is FQGNSA. The CDR3 is made up of 14 amino acids. CDR3 in amino acids: CASSNTVSGATQYF. The CDR3 region has the DNA TGTGCCAGCAGCAACACCGTGAGCGGGGCAACGCAGTATTTT.

The gene calls are TRBV4-3 and TRBJ2-4; possibly TRBD1 for D (5 bases). The CDR3 totals 16 residues. Germline V gene sequence: CDR1 LGHNA, CDR2 YSLEER. The V and J ends lost 0 bases and 3 bases respectively, with 12 bases between them. CDR3 sequence (DNA): TGCGCCAGCAGCCAAGATAGGGGCTTCGGCAAAAACATTCAGTACTTC. Protein: CASSQDRGFGKNIQYF.

V usage is TRBV7-9 and J usage is TRBJ1-3, with 7 bases matching TRBD1. J gave up 0 bases and V 5 bases, and 4 bases lay outside the gene matches. The CDR3 runs to 15 residues. Germline CDR1 and CDR2: SEHNR and FQNEAQ (reference sequence). CDR3 nucleotide sequence: TGTGCCAGCAGCGATCGACAGGGCTCTGGAAACACCATATATTTT. It is translated as CASSDRQGSGNTIYF.

The rearrangement joins TRBV5-1 to TRBJ1-1, with 7 bases lining up with TRBD1. The germline CDR1 and CDR2 sequences are SGHRS and YFSETQ. J gave up 5 bases and V 5 bases, and 9 bases lay outside the gene matches. This CDR3 contains 14 residues. The DNA of the CDR3 is TGCGCCAGCAGGAACGGGCAGGGGGTGACTGAAGCTTTCTTT. It is translated as CASRNGQGVTEAFF.

V is TRBV18 and J is TRBJ1-6; possible D gene TRBD1, 6 bases. The CDR3 consists of 16 residues. Germline lookup yields CDR1 KGHSH and CDR2 LQKENI. Trimming took off 2 bases at V and 8 bases at J, with 16 bases between the two ends. CDR3 residues: CASSPSLPGADSPLHF. CDR3 DNA sequence: TGTGCCAGCTCACCATCCCTGCCAGGGGCCGATTCACCCCTCCACTTT.

V is TRBV19 and J is TRBJ1-5; TRBD1 is a possible D gene (5 bases). Germline CDR1 reads LNHDA; CDR2 reads SQIVND (reference sequence). V was pared by 8 bases and J by 7 bases, with 21 bases between. CDR3 length: 15 residues. In DNA form, the CDR3 reads TGTGCCAGTGCCGCTTCTGGGGCAGGCGCGCAGCCCCAGCATTTT. This codes for CASAASGAGAQPQHF.

V usage is TRBV4-2 and J usage is TRBJ1-3, with D possibly being TRBD1 (5 bases). V was clipped by 1 base and J by 2 bases, with 6 bases between them. The CDR3 is made up of 14 amino acids. Germline V CDR1 and CDR2: LGHNA, YNFKEQ. CDR3 protein: CASSQGQTGNTIYF. The CDR3 DNA is TGTGCCAGCAGCCAAGGACAGACTGGAAACACCATATATTTT.

This chain links TRBV10-3 with TRBJ2-5; 9 positions match TRBD2. Trimming removed 0 bases from V and 5 bases from J; junction bases left unmatched: 1. This CDR3 spans 14 amino acids. Germline assignment: CDR1 ENHRY and CDR2 SYGVKD. The CDR3 DNA reads as TGTGCCATCAGTGAGTCGAGCGGGGGGGAGACCCAGTACTTC. This gives the protein CAISESSGGETQYF.

A few counts support this clone. The gene calls are TRBV11-2 and TRBJ1-6, with 7 bases matching TRBD1. Looked up from germline, CDR1 is SGHAT and CDR2 is FQNNGV. This CDR3 region has 15 residues. After removal of 3 bases from V and 5 bases from J, the junction contained 4 bases not matched to a gene. CDR3 coding DNA: TGTGCCAGCAGCTTCGCCGGGACAGATAATTCACCCCTCCACTTT. The encoded protein is CASSFAGTDNSPLHF. Together with reference TRBV11-2 and TRBJ1-6, the CDR3 gives the full variable domain: EAGVAQSPRYKIIEKRQSVAFWCNPISGHATLYWYQQILGQGPKLLIQFQNNGVVDDSQLPKDRFSAERLKGVDSTLKIQPAKLEDSAVYLCASSFAGTDNSPLHFGNGTRLTVT.

This clone has more than one count but fewer than ten. The chain has TRBV5-1 and TRBJ2-7; tentatively, D is TRBD2 (5 bases). Trimming left V 4 bases short and J 4 bases short, with 12 bases between. Germline values: CDR1 SGHRS, CDR2 YFSETQ. This CDR3 is built from 13 residues. DNA of the CDR3: TGCGCCAGCAGCCCTCACACGGGATACGAGCAGTACTTC. Protein sequence: CASSPHTGYEQYF.

The chain has TRBV9 and TRBJ2-2; D gene unclear. V was trimmed by 4 bases and J by 7 bases, leaving 8 bases between them. CDR1 and CDR2 (germline): SGDLS, YYNGEE. CDR3 size: 12 residues. CDR3: CASSPQHGELFF. The DNA of the CDR3 is TGTGCCAGCAGCCCACAACACGGGGAGCTGTTTTTT.

This clone was seen a single time. The junction does not match germline at one end; this may be a read error. Within the sample, other DNA sequences also encode this same CDR3. The rearrangement uses TRBV19 and TRBJ2-5, with 12 bases lining up with TRBD1. CDR1 LNHDA and CDR2 SQIVND come from the germline V gene (reference sequence). This CDR3 spans 14 amino acids. The CDR3 region is CASSTGQGAETQYF. DNA of the CDR3: TGTGCCAGCAGTACGGGACAGGGGGCGGAGACCCAGTACTTC.

The genes are TRBV7-3 and TRBJ2-2, with D perhaps TRBD2 (7 bases). Germline values: CDR1 SGHTA, CDR2 FQGTGA. This CDR3 is 21 amino acids long. The ends were cut back, 5 bases at V and 6 bases at J, with 34 bases in the middle. This CDR3 is CASSLVPGLTRNPHRAGELFF. The DNA of the CDR3 is TGTGCCAGCAGCCTCGTACCGGGACTAACTCGGAATCCCCACAGGGCCGGGGAGCTGTTTTTT.

This sequence joins TRBV12-5 and TRBJ2-1; TRBD1 is a possible D gene (6 bases). The CDR3 length is 13 residues. V lost 0 bases and J 7 bases, leaving 7 bases between the germline ends. Germline values: CDR1 LGHNT, CDR2 FRNRAP. CDR3 DNA: TGTGCTAGTGGTTTGGTAGACAGGAATGAGCAGTTCTTC. Translation gives CASGLVDRNEQFF. The full variable domain, completed using reference TRBV12-5 and TRBJ2-1, is DARVTQTPRHKVTEMGQEVTMRCQPILGHNTVFWYRQTMMQGLELLAYFRNRAPLDDSGMPKDRFSAEMPDATLATLKIQPSEPRDSAVYFCASGLVDRNEQFFGPGTRLTVL.

This chain links TRBV7-9 with TRBJ1-4, with 7 bases identical to TRBD1. This CDR3 is built from 17 residues. V shed 8 bases and J 0 bases; nucleotides not matched to a gene: 12. Germline-derived CDR1 and CDR2 are SEHNR and FQNEAQ (reference sequence). CDR3 in amino acids: CASGSGQLVATNEKLFF. CDR3 sequence (DNA): TGTGCCAGCGGATCGGGACAGCTAGTTGCAACTAATGAAAAACTGTTTTTT.

The chain has TRBV7-9 and TRBJ1-1; D might be TRBD1 (5 bases). Germline CDR1 SEHNR, CDR2 FQNEAQ (reference sequence). The CDR3 contains 13 residues. The ends were cut back, 5 bases at V and 1 base at J, with 8 bases in the middle. The CDR3 nucleotides read TGTGCCAGCAGCCGCGGGGCGAACACTGAAGCTTTCTTT. Translation: CASSRGANTEAFF.

The DNA of the CDR3 is TGCGCCAGCAGCCCCCTGGGGACTAGCGGGGAGGTCAATGAGCAGTTCTTC. Translated: CASSPLGTSGEVNEQFF. The chain recombines TRBV5-1 with TRBJ2-1; the match to TRBD2 covers 13 bases. In germline, CDR1 is SGHRS, CDR2 YFSETQ. The CDR3 length is 17 residues. Trimming took 4 bases from V and 6 from J; bases not matched to a gene: 10.

The genes are TRBV7-2 and TRBJ2-2; possibly TRBD2 for D (6 bases). The V and J ends lost 0 bases and 1 base respectively, with 9 bases between them. Germline assignment: CDR1 SGHTA and CDR2 FQGNSA. The CDR3 runs 16 residues. CDR3 sequence: CASSLAERVNTGELFF. The CDR3 region has the DNA TGTGCCAGCAGCTTAGCGGAGCGGGTGAACACCGGGGAGCTGTTTTTT.

The chain links TRBV11-2 to TRBJ2-7; D may be TRBD2 (6 bases). Trimming shortened V by 7 bases and J by 3 bases, and 16 bases separated the two germline ends. From germline, CDR1 is SGHAT and CDR2 FQNNGV. The CDR3 spans 14 residues. The CDR3 nucleotides are TGTGCCAGCAAACCCACGACTAGTGGCTACGAGCAGTACTTC. This sequence encodes CASKPTTSGYEQYF.

V usage is TRBV5-1 and J usage is TRBJ2-5, with D perhaps matching TRBD2 (7 bases). The V and J ends lost 4 bases and 3 bases respectively, with 16 bases between them. The CDR3 totals 15 residues. CDR1 is SGHRS and CDR2 is YFSETQ in the germline V gene. CDR3 DNA: TGCGCCAGCAGCAAGGGGGGGAAACAGGAAGAGACCCAGTACTTC. Its translation: CASSKGGKQEETQYF.

This chain joins TRBV30 and TRBJ2-7, with D uncertain. The CDR3 is 12 residues long. Trimming took 1 base from V and 4 from J, leaving 8 bases between them. Germline V CDR1 and CDR2: GTSNPN, SVGIG (reference sequence). The CDR3 bases are TGTGCCTGGAGTGCAGGATCTTACGAGCAGTACTTC. Its protein is CAWSAGSYEQYF.